Sequencing of this T cell receptor beta chain was carried out in a study of human T cells and chemical hapten exposure. Study at large: During the approximately 24-week study period, patients had diphenylcyclopropenone applied to the scalp every week.

Germline assignment: CDR1 SGHDN and CDR2 FVKESK. The trim removed 4 bases at V and 5 bases at J, leaving 9 bases unmatched. The CDR3 is 15 residues long. Documented time point: pre-sensitization, week 0. As to treatment: therapeutic diphenylcyclopropenone sensitization with weekly scalp DPC. TCRdb reanalysed the RACE reads using MiXCR and keeps one entry per CDR3 protein. The sample lists about 260,000 distinct CDR3 sequences; about 9% were seen once. The source is a woman aged 35 to 49 with alopecia areata. Some clones in this sample may be carry-over from other donors' samples. V is TRBV14 and J is TRBJ2-5; 8 bases map to TRBD1. The material was whole blood, obtained in connection with sensitization to the hapten diphenylcyclopropenone (DPC). The CDR3 region is CASSLRTGRGETQYF. CDR3 nucleotides: TGTGCCAGCAGCCTTCGGACAGGGAGAGGGGAGACCCAGTACTTC.